This is a list of T cell receptor beta chains from one sample in a study of cytomegalovirus exposure and HLA in healthy donors. Data came from immunoSEQ multiplex PCR; TCRdb stores just in-frame clones and leaves some out. This table holds roughly 52,000 clones, roughly 90% found once. The sample taken for sequencing was PBMCs. These receptors were collected from a man between 18 and 35 years old in good health and CMV-seronegative. The CDR3 runs from the conserved cysteine through the conserved F or W. The D gene is left open where the match is weak. A clone size is listed for some rows: how often the clone was seen (once, few, many), or a class if it is expanded.

V	D	size	J	CDR3	DNA
TRBV28	-	-	TRBJ1-1	CASIPRLGGTTEAFF	TGTGCCAGCATACCCCGTTTGGGGGGGACCACTGAAGCTTTCTTT
TRBV2	TRBD1	-	TRBJ1-1	CARQGQGTEAFF	TGTGCCCGCCAGGGACAGGGGACTGAAGCTTTCTTT
TRBV6-5	TRBD2	-	TRBJ2-5	CASSPSGRYQETQYF	TGTGCCAGCAGTCCTAGCGGGAGGTACCAAGAGACCCAGTACTTC
TRBV2	-	-	TRBJ2-3	CASSGLGSRIPDTQYF	TGTGCCAGCAGTGGCCTGGGCTCCCGCATCCCAGATACGCAGTATTTT
TRBV11-2	-	-	TRBJ1-1	CASSLQENTEAFF	TGTGCCAGCAGCTTACAGGAGAACACTGAAGCTTTCTTT
TRBV10-2	TRBD1	-	TRBJ2-4	CASSELSGQGRVGESKNIQYF	TGCGCCAGCAGTGAATTGTCCGGACAGGGTAGAGTTGGGGAGTCCAAAAACATTCAGTACTTC
TRBV15	-	-	TRBJ2-1	CATSRDLGGYNEQFF	TGTGCCACCAGCAGAGATCTTGGCGGTTACAATGAGCAGTTCTTC
TRBV5-8	TRBD1	-	TRBJ2-4	CASSLIHRGLDF	TGTGCCAGCAGCCTTATTCACAGGGGGCTGGACTTC
TRBV11-2	TRBD2	few	TRBJ2-7	CASTSDAGTSGRPRAHF	TGTGCCAGCACCTCCGACGCCGGGACTAGCGGAAGACCTCGCGCGCACTTC
TRBV4-1	-	-	TRBJ2-5	CASSQEGRTETQYF	TGCGCCAGCAGCCAAGAAGGGAGGACAGAGACCCAGTACTTC
TRBV11-2	-	-	TRBJ2-3	CASSPRVTESTDTQYF	TGTGCCAGCAGCCCAAGGGTGACAGAAAGCACAGATACGCAGTATTTT
TRBV4-2	TRBD2	-	TRBJ2-3	CASSQEGGGLHTQYF	TGTGCCAGCAGCCAAGAAGGCGGGGGGTTGCATACGCAGTATTTT
TRBV14	-	-	TRBJ1-3	CASSQGGLSGNTIYF	TGTGCCAGCAGCCAAGGAGGTCTCTCTGGAAACACCATATATTTT
TRBV10-2	TRBD2	-	TRBJ2-2	CASSDLAGGTGELFF	TGCGCCAGCAGTGATTTAGCGGGCGGTACCGGGGAGCTGTTTTTT
TRBV28	-	-	TRBJ1-2	CASSFGGPGYGYTF	TGTGCCAGCAGTTTCGGGGGGCCGGGCTATGGCTACACCTTC
TRBV29-1	TRBD2	-	TRBJ2-1	CSVEGVWAGGILNEQFF	TGCAGCGTTGAAGGCGTCTGGGCGGGAGGGATTCTCAATGAGCAGTTCTTC
TRBV25-1	TRBD1	once	TRBJ2-7	CASSVTGTELVEQYF	TGTGCCAGCAGTGTAACCGGGACAGAACTGGTCGAGCAGTACTTC
TRBV29-1	-	once	TRBJ1-3	CSVVHISGNTIYF	TGCAGCGTTGTTCACATTTCTGGAAACACCATATATTTT
TRBV28	-	-	TRBJ1-5	CASSLAPTLDPNLRNQPQHF	TGTGCCAGCAGTTTAGCCCCAACACTAGACCCAAACCTCCGAAATCAGCCCCAGCATTTT
TRBV19	-	few	TRBJ2-6	CASTQGSPSGANVLTF	TGTGCCAGTACTCAGGGGTCTCCCTCTGGGGCCAACGTCCTGACTTTC
TRBV11-2	-	once	TRBJ1-3	CASSFFDSSYSGNTIYF	TGTGCCAGCAGCTTTTTTGACAGCTCCTACTCTGGAAACACCATATATTTT
TRBV29-1	TRBD1	-	TRBJ1-4	CSVEQGASEKLFF	TGCAGCGTTGAACAGGGGGCGAGTGAAAAACTGTTTTTT
TRBV18	TRBD1	once	TRBJ1-2	CASSTTDRGPGYTF	TGTGCCAGCTCAACGACGGACAGGGGGCCTGGCTACACCTTC
TRBV10-3	TRBD2	-	TRBJ2-5	CAISLAGDAETQYF	TGTGCCATCAGCTTAGCGGGAGACGCAGAGACCCAGTACTTC
TRBV25-1	TRBD1	-	TRBJ2-3	CASSAPPGQGKDTQYF	TGTGCCAGCAGTGCTCCCCCGGGACAGGGCAAGGATACGCAGTATTTT
TRBV28	-	-	TRBJ2-7	CASRVQGYEQYF	TGTGCCAGCAGGGTACAGGGTTACGAGCAGTACTTC
TRBV5-1	-	-	TRBJ1-1	CASSLASGPEAFF	TGCGCCAGCAGCTTGGCCTCTGGGCCCGAAGCTTTCTTT
TRBV2	TRBD2	-	TRBJ2-2	CASGGGTGELFF	TGTGCCTCGGGAGGGGGTACCGGGGAGCTGTTTTTT
TRBV25-1	-	-	TRBJ2-7	CASSEGAGDVHEQYF	TGTGCCAGCAGTGAGGGGGCGGGAGATGTCCACGAGCAGTACTTC
TRBV10-3	TRBD2	-	TRBJ2-1	CATGTSGTSWNEQFF	TGTGCCACCGGGACTAGCGGGACGAGTTGGAATGAGCAGTTCTTC
TRBV28	TRBD1	-	TRBJ1-5	CASRTPGTGNQPQHF	TGTGCCAGCAGGACCCCAGGGACAGGCAATCAGCCCCAGCATTTT
TRBV2	TRBD1	-	TRBJ1-5	CASSARQGKNSNQPQHF	TGTGCCAGCAGTGCCCGACAGGGGAAAAATAGCAATCAGCCCCAGCATTTT
TRBV10-3	TRBD1	-	TRBJ2-7	CAISPLPGQGVSEQYF	TGTGCCATCAGTCCATTACCCGGGCAGGGGGTCTCCGAGCAGTACTTC
TRBV2	TRBD2	-	TRBJ2-7	CASKGTSSGGVGYEQYF	TGTGCCAGCAAAGGGACTAGTAGTGGCGGGGTTGGCTACGAGCAGTACTTC
TRBV19	TRBD2	once	TRBJ2-3	CASSSTAGAGTDTQYF	TGTGCCAGTAGTTCAACAGCGGGAGCGGGTACAGATACGCAGTATTTT
TRBV11-2	-	few	TRBJ2-3	CASSLYLADTQYF	TGTGCCAGCAGCTTGTATCTCGCAGATACGCAGTATTTT
TRBV2	-	-	TRBJ1-1	CASSSGLGDTEAFF	TGTGCCAGCAGTTCGGGACTTGGAGACACTGAAGCTTTCTTT
TRBV18	-	-	TRBJ1-1	CASSLGQNTEAFF	TGTGCCAGCTCACTGGGCCAGAACACTGAAGCTTTCTTT
TRBV27	-	-	TRBJ1-5	CASSFRWEDYSNQPQHF	TGTGCCAGCAGTTTCCGTTGGGAGGATTATAGCAATCAGCCCCAGCATTTT
TRBV19	TRBD1	-	TRBJ1-2	CASSIGTGSGYTF	TGTGCCAGTAGTATCGGGACAGGGAGTGGCTACACCTTC
TRBV10-3	-	-	TRBJ1-3	CAIKSTGFSGNTIYF	TGTGCCATAAAGTCTACAGGGTTCTCTGGAAACACCATATATTTT
TRBV9	TRBD2	-	TRBJ2-2	CASSVDGRVAGELFF	TGTGCCAGCAGCGTAGACGGGAGGGTTGCCGGGGAGCTGTTTTTT
TRBV9	TRBD1	once	TRBJ2-6	CASSVLRGPGANVLTF	TGTGCCAGCAGCGTCCTAAGGGGGCCTGGGGCCAACGTCCTGACTTTC
TRBV7-8	-	-	TRBJ1-1	CASSSIPGNMNTEAFF	TGTGCCAGCAGCTCCATACCAGGGAACATGAACACTGAAGCTTTCTTT
TRBV28	-	-	TRBJ1-5	CASSFLSSNQPQHF	TGTGCCAGCAGTTTTTTATCGAGCAATCAGCCCCAGCATTTT
TRBV6-6	-	-	TRBJ2-1	CASSPSASSYNEQFF	TGTGCCAGCAGTCCCTCAGCGAGCTCCTACAATGAGCAGTTCTTC
TRBV7-2	TRBD1	-	TRBJ2-7	CASSPGTGAYEQYF	TGTGCCAGCAGCCCCGGGACAGGAGCCTACGAGCAGTACTTC
TRBV11-1	TRBD1	-	TRBJ2-7	CASSERTGPYEQYF	TGTGCCAGCAGCGAGAGGACAGGGCCCTACGAGCAGTACTTC